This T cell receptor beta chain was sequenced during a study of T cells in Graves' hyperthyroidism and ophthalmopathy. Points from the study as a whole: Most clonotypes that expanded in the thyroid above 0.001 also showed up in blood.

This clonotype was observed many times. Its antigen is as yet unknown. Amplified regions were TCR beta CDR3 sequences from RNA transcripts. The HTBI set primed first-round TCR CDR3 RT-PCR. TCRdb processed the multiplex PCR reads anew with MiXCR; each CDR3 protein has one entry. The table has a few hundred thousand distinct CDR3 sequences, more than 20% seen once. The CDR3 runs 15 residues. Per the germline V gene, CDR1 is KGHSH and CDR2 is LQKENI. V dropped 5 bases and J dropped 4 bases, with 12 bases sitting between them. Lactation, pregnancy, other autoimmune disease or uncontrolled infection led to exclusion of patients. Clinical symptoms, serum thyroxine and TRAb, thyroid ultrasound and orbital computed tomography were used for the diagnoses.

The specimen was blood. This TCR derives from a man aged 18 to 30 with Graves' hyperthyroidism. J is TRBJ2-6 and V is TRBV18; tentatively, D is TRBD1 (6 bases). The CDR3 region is CASSYRVSGANVLTF. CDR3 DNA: TGTGCCAGCTCATACAGGGTGAGCGGGGCCAACGTCCTGACTTTC.